The present entry profiles one T cell receptor (beta chain) with its context. This clonotype showed up just a few times. Its antigen has not been determined. No quality values exist for individual bases; no much larger clone is one base distant. The sample comes from a study of T cells after yellow fever vaccination (dated by TCRdb to between 2017 and 2020). Context from the whole study: The SMART-Seq v4 Ultra Low Input RNA kit was used to prepare libraries from fractions with low cell numbers. To follow T-cell clones before and after both primary and booster YFV17D yellow fever vaccination, bulk TCR alpha and beta repertoires underwent longitudinal sequencing. Two healthy male donors, one aged 18 to 29 and one aged 30 to 40 years, were included in the cohort. Blood was collected at multiple timepoints before and after primary and secondary immunization, and bulk PBMC replicates and cell subsets were isolated. The paper as a whole reports these results and caveats: Because abundant contaminating clonotypes from the bulk population could be contained in FACS-sorted repertoires, computational filtering was required. Because the study included only two donors, the extent to which the findings can be generalized is limited. A small share of clonotypes was detected in both CD4 and CD8 compartments, with the overlap likely arising from convergent recombination. The secondary T-cell response was weaker than the primary response but faster, peaking on day 5 instead of day 15. After the booster, most clones that had expanded after primary vaccination were detected again (roughly 95% of CD4 and 70% to 90% of CD8), suggesting broad maintenance of memory.

TCR cDNA was made using 5'RACE template switching, a step that added a universal primer site and unique molecular identifiers. Priming of cDNA synthesis was performed from both the TCR alpha and TCR beta constant segments. Two PCR steps were used to amplify libraries, with sample barcodes and sequencing adapters being added in the second step. Libraries were sequenced on Illumina HiSeq 2500 (2x100 bp) or NovaSeq (2x150 bp). The study's processing was this. Demultiplexing of reads and collapsing into UMI consensus sequences were performed with MIGEC, and V(D)J alignment was carried out with MiXCR. Using edgeR on replicate PBMC samples, clonotypes were called vaccine-responding if FDR was below 0.01 and the log2 fold change was above 5 up to day 15. CD4 or CD8 identity was assigned to each bulk clonotype according to whether the clonotype was present at higher abundance in the sequenced CD4 repertoire or the sequenced CD8 repertoire. TCRdb trimmed the raw reads at Q25, called clones with MiXCR and kept productive beta chains. Every entry covers one CDR3 protein and lists the most common genes and DNA from its rows. The V and J calls here are based on TCRdb, not the publication. The sample table records just under 600,000 distinct CDR3 sequences; less than 15% of these occur just once. The ten largest clones represent over 11% of the sample.

Via the germline V gene, CDR1 is ENHRY and CDR2 SYGVKD. V is cut by 3 bases and J by 3 bases, and the space between the germline ends is 11 bases. The CDR3 goes from the cysteine to the phenylalanine over 14 residues. CDR3 DNA only is kept here, 42 bases in frame from base 1. The sample's treatment or condition label is to be understood as: live attenuated yellow fever vaccine strain. At each blood-draw timepoint, two biological replicates of bulk PBMCs were obtained. A standard Ficoll-Paque protocol was used to isolate PBMCs from peripheral blood. TriZol was used to extract RNA from bulk PBMCs, from CD4 and CD8 fractions, and from dextramer-positive and dextramer-negative fractions.

Recombination linked TRBV10-3 to TRBJ2-5, with the D segment identity uncertain. The TCR originated in a man aged 30-40 years who received the YFV17D yellow fever vaccine. The specimen comprised PBMCs, sampled on the day of the yellow fever booster vaccination. The CDR3 amino acid sequence is: CAISEGLHKETQYF. The DNA is TGTGCCATCAGTGAAGGCCTGCACAAAGAGACCCAGTACTTC.